The 13 T cell receptor beta chains below come from one sample, sequenced in a study of blood T cells in healthy people across ages. Using a J-beta primer mix together with a sample-barcoded 5' primer, a second PCR was run for about 7 to 12 cycles. TCRdb ran MiXCR on the 5' RACE reads and lists one entry per CDR3 protein. The sample contains 1.6 million or so distinct CDR3 sequences, 30% to 35% of which appear only once. The sequenced material came from blood. The source of these receptors is a woman aged 30 to 39 in good health.

Many counts were recorded for this clonotype. CDR3 loop: CASSFGTSGSWETQYF. The DNA of the CDR3 is TGTGCCAGCAGCTTCGGGACTAGCGGGAGTTGGGAGACCCAGTACTTC. This sequence joins TRBV11-2 and TRBJ2-5, with 14 positions matching TRBD2. V lost 3 bases, J lost 5 bases, and 5 bases stayed unmatched. From germline, CDR1 is SGHAT and CDR2 FQNNGV. The CDR3 extends over 16 amino acids.

The chain carries TRBV2 and TRBJ2-7; possible D gene TRBD1, 6 bases. Germline V lookup: CDR1 SNHLY, CDR2 FYNNEI. The V end was cut by 1 base, the J end by 3 bases, with 10 bases between. The CDR3 loop spans 14 amino acids. The DNA for the CDR3 is TGTGCCAGCAGTGAAGACAGGGCTTGCTACGAGCAGTACTTC. This gives the protein CASSEDRACYEQYF.

The chain combines TRBV12-3 or TRBV12-4 with TRBJ1-6, with D possibly being TRBD1 (6 bases). Between the trimmed V and J ends, which lost 4 bases and 4 bases, there was a span of 14 bases. The CDR3 extends over 16 amino acids. Here the CDR3 DNA reads TGTGCCAGCAGTTCTATAGGGGGAATTTATAATTCACCCCTCCACTTT. It specifies CASSSIGGIYNSPLHF.

This clonotype was counted at least ten times. The J gene is TRBJ2-5, the V gene TRBV27; D is unclear. The CDR3 contains 13 residues. Germline V gene data show CDR1 as MNHEY and CDR2 as SMNVEV (reference sequence). Trimming pared 6 bases from V and 5 bases from J, leaving 13 bases between. The CDR3 DNA follows: TGTGCCAGCAGCCCTGGCCATGTCGAGACCCAGTACTTC. This gives the protein CASSPGHVETQYF.

The rearrangement links TRBV7-9 to TRBJ1-2; D unresolved. The V gene's germline CDR1 is SEHNR and CDR2 FQNEAQ (reference sequence). The germline V and J ends were trimmed by 1 base and 4 bases, with 19 bases remaining between them. This CDR3 has 17 amino acids. The CDR3 loop is CASSLVGTARASYGYTF. The CDR3 bases are TGTGCCAGCAGCTTAGTCGGAACAGCTCGAGCTAGCTATGGCTACACCTTC. The full variable domain, in which reference TRBV7-9 and TRBJ1-2 provide the parts outside the CDR3, is DTGVSQNPRHKITKRGQNVTFRCDPISEHNRLYWYRQTLGQGPEFLTYFQNEAQLEKSRLLSDRFSAERPKGSFSTLEIQRTEQGDSAMYLCASSLVGTARASYGYTFGSGTRLTVV.

CDR3 loop: CASSQVGRTNEKLFF. In DNA form, the CDR3 reads TGTGCCAGCAGCCAAGTCGGACGGACTAATGAAAAACTGTTTTTT. The rearrangement uses TRBV3-1 and TRBJ1-4; D uncertain. This CDR3 contains 15 residues. CDR1 is LGHDT and CDR2 is YNNKEL in the germline V gene (reference sequence). V lost 1 base and J 2 bases, leaving 8 bases between the germline ends.

As for this clonotype: The junction and the germline gene differ at one end; a read error may be behind it. This chain uses TRBV7-3 with TRBJ2-1; 10 nucleotides line up with TRBD2. Germline V gene sequence: CDR1 SGHTA, CDR2 FQGTGA. The CDR3 is 15 amino acids. For the CDR3, the DNA is TGTGTCAGCAGCTTAGTTTCTAGCGGGGGACATGAGCAGTTCTTC. It encodes CVSSLVSSGGHEQFF.

V gene TRBV10-2 combines with J gene TRBJ2-7; 9 bases line up with TRBD2. The CDR3 sequence is 15 residues long. J lost 4 bases, V lost 1 base, and 5 bases had no gene match. CDR1 and CDR2 (germline): WSHSY, SAAADI. The CDR3 loop reads CASSEYSSGAYEQYF. The CDR3 nucleotides read TGCGCCAGCAGTGAGTATTCTAGCGGGGCTTACGAGCAGTACTTC.

On this clonotype: A junction boundary mismatches the germline segment, possibly from a read error. The CDR3 DNA reads as TGTGCCAGCAGTTACTCCTTGCGAGGGGCGGGCACAGATGCGCAGTATTTT. It yields the protein CASSYSLRGAGTDAQYF. This chain joins TRBV6-2 or TRBV6-3 and TRBJ2-3; D could derive from TRBD1 or TRBD2 (5 bases each). From germline, CDR1 is MNHEY and CDR2 SVGEGT. CDR3 length: 17 residues.

CDR3 in amino acids: CASSYPRGSGANVLTF. The CDR3, as DNA: TGTGCCAGCAGTTACCCGAGGGGGTCTGGGGCCAACGTCCTGACTTTC. The chain joins TRBV28 to TRBJ2-6; D is perhaps TRBD1 (6 bases). Trimming stripped 4 bases from V and 1 base from J, with 11 bases between. Germline CDR1 reads MDHEN; CDR2 reads SYDVKM. The CDR3 contains 16 residues.

The genes are TRBV7-9 and TRBJ1-6; D perhaps matches TRBD1 (5 bases). V lost 5 bases, J lost 8 bases, and 25 bases lay in between. This CDR3 contains 18 residues. Germline V gene data show CDR1 as SEHNR and CDR2 as FQNEAQ (reference sequence). CDR3 sequence (DNA): TGTGCCAGCAGCCCGAACGGACTGGGGGATCTGAAGGATTCACCCCTCCACTTT. Translating it yields CASSPNGLGDLKDSPLHF.

The gene calls are TRBV6-2 or TRBV6-3 and TRBJ1-6; D is possibly TRBD1 (6 bases). Germline loops: CDR1 MNHEY, CDR2 SVGEGT. The CDR3 length is 15 residues. Trimming shortened V by 2 bases and J by 6 bases, and 11 bases separated the two germline ends. CDR3 sequence: CASSYGQPTNSPLHF. The CDR3 DNA sequence: TGTGCCAGCAGTTACGGACAGCCAACTAATTCACCCCTCCACTTT.

The chain couples TRBV6-6 to TRBJ2-1; 7 positions agree with TRBD2. V was clipped by 8 bases and J by 7 bases; unmatched bases: 11. The CDR3 extends over 14 amino acids. Germline assignment: CDR1 MNHNY and CDR2 SVGAGI (reference sequence). The CDR3 here is CASAAAGGFNEQFF. Written as DNA, the CDR3 is TGTGCCAGCGCTGCTGCCGGGGGGTTTAATGAGCAGTTCTTC.